This T cell receptor beta chain appears in the sequencing data of a study of graft-versus-host responses after intestinal transplantation. About the research overall: Grafts were multivisceral, liver-intestinal, or isolated intestinal. All of the recipients had induction that used anti-thymocyte globulin, then tacrolimus and steroids for approximately 3 years. General study points: GvH clones turned up in recipient marrow; some had shown up first in ileum or blood.

Produced via immunoSEQ multiplex PCR; TCRdb's table is partial and in-frame only. The sample shows 90,000 to 120,000 clones, approximately 90% of them seen only once. CDR3 length equals 14 residues. The V gene lost 0 bases and the J gene lost 6 bases, with 9 bases spanning the gap. Germline-derived CDR1 and CDR2 are MNHEY and SVGAGI. This clone was observed once. Its antigen is not identified. The clonotype comes from a human donor who was the organ donor for an intestinal transplant. Sequenced here: unstimulated CD4+ T cells sorted from spleen or lymph node cells, sampled before transplant. V gene TRBV6-5 combines with J gene TRBJ1-5; no reliable D call. CDR3 coding DNA: TGTGCCAGCAGTTACTCAAGGGCTCGTCAGCCCCAGCATTTT. It yields the protein CASSYSRARQPQHF.